The next 17 T cell receptor beta chains were all read from a single sample in a study of T-cell reconstitution after alpha-beta-depleted transplantation in children. A library of TCRbeta sequences, prepared with unique molecular identifiers, was generated. TCRdb used MiXCR to reprocess the PCR reads, holding one entry per CDR3 protein. The table has about 980,000 distinct CDR3 sequences, about 29% seen once. Specimen: PBMCs, mostly from graft donor cells, collected 360 days after TCRalphabeta/CD19-depleted stem cell transplant. The source of these receptors is a boy under two years old who had a stem cell transplant for SCID, so the T cells may come from the graft donor.

The chain has TRBV7-2 and TRBJ2-2; D not certain. The germline V gene encodes CDR1 SGHTA and CDR2 FQGNSA. Trimming took off 1 base at V and 1 base at J, with 10 bases between the two ends. CDR3 size: 16 residues. The CDR3 nucleotides read TGTGCCAGCAGCTTAGTGCGGAAGAAGAACACCGGGGAGCTGTTTTTT. It is translated as CASSLVRKKNTGELFF. Full variable domain (outside the CDR3, taken from reference TRBV7-2 and TRBJ2-2): GAGVSQSPSNKVTEKGKDVELRCDPISGHTALYWYRQSLGQGLEFLIYFQGNSAPDKSGLPSDRFSAERTGGSVSTLTIQRTQQEDSAVYLCASSLVRKKNTGELFFGEGSRLTVL.

V gene TRBV29-1 combines with J gene TRBJ2-4; 9 nucleotides agree with TRBD2. Germline V gene lookup returns CDR1 SQVTM and CDR2 ANQGSEA. There are 16 residues in the CDR3. J lost 4 bases, V lost 4 bases, and 11 bases had no gene match. This CDR3 reads CSVGFLAGAGKNIQYF. CDR3 DNA: TGCAGCGTTGGGTTTTTAGCGGGGGCGGGAAAAAACATTCAGTACTTC. Combining the CDR3 with reference TRBV29-1 and TRBJ2-4 gives the whole variable domain SAVISQKPSRDICQRGTSLTIQCQVDSQVTMMFWYRQQPGQSLTLIATANQGSEATYESGFVIDKFPISRPNLTFSTLTVSNMSPEDSSIYLCSVGFLAGAGKNIQYFGAGTRLSVL.

This clonotype was picked up a small number of times. This sequence joins TRBV20-1 and TRBJ2-1; D may be TRBD2 (6 bases). The CDR3 is 18 amino acids. CDR1 and CDR2 (germline): DFQATT, SNEGSKA (reference sequence). V shed 6 bases and J shed 1 base, with 25 bases lying between them. The CDR3 DNA sequence: TGCAGTGCCTTGGCCGCGGGGTGGGGTACCGGGTCCTACAATGAGCAGTTCTTC. This translates into CSALAAGWGTGSYNEQFF.

The CDR3 sequence is CASSEVGGFYGYTF. The DNA of the CDR3 is TGTGCCAGCAGCGAAGTCGGGGGCTTCTATGGCTACACCTTC. The rearrangement links TRBV7-9 to TRBJ1-2, with a tentative D call TRBD1 (6 bases). CDR1 and CDR2 (germline): SEHNR, FQNEAQ (reference sequence). CDR3 length: 14 residues. V was cut by 5 bases and J by 4 bases, with 14 bases left in between.

This clonotype came up a few times. The CDR3 loop is CASSPLLAGGHNEQFF. The CDR3 region has the DNA TGTGCCAGCAGTCCCCTGCTAGCGGGGGGTCACAATGAGCAGTTCTTC. This chain joins TRBV12-3 or TRBV12-4 and TRBJ2-1, with TRBD2 identical over 11 bases. V was pared by 5 bases and J by 5 bases, with 8 bases of the junction left unmatched. The CDR3 runs 16 residues.

This clonotype has a handful of counts. This sequence joins TRBV7-3 and TRBJ2-1; 8 nucleotides match TRBD2. J was trimmed by 5 bases and V by 1 base; bases with no gene match: 7. This CDR3 spans 16 amino acids. Germline V gene data show CDR1 as SGHTA and CDR2 as FQGTGA. The CDR3 here is CASSLIPGGGNNEQFF. The DNA of the CDR3 is TGTGCCAGCAGCTTAATCCCGGGCGGGGGGAACAATGAGCAGTTCTTC. The variable domain in full, with the rest retrieved from reference TRBV7-3 and TRBJ2-1, is GAGVSQTPSNKVTEKGKYVELRCDPISGHTALYWYRQSLGQGPEFLIYFQGTGAADDSGLPNDRFFAVRPEGSVSTLKIQRTERGDSAVYLCASSLIPGGGNNEQFFGPGTRLTVL.

The sample holds many counts of this clonotype. The chain has TRBV5-1 and TRBJ2-2, with 9 bases that match TRBD2. Germline trimming cut 0 bases from V and 6 bases from J; bases unmatched to any gene: 15. Germline CDR1 SGHRS, CDR2 YFSETQ. The CDR3 is 19 amino acids. In DNA, the CDR3 is TGCGCCAGCAGCTTGGTCTTTCTAGCGGGGCGACTTCGAGCCGGGGAGCTGTTTTTT. It specifies CASSLVFLAGRLRAGELFF.

The rearrangement joins TRBV10-3 to TRBJ2-3; D uncertain. Trimming left V 3 bases short and J 5 bases short, with 3 bases between. The CDR3 consists of 11 residues. The V gene's germline CDR1 is ENHRY and CDR2 SYGVKD. The CDR3 reads CAISDVDTQYF. The CDR3 nucleotides read TGTGCCATCAGTGATGTAGATACGCAGTATTTT.

The sample holds a few counts of this clonotype. The chain is built from TRBV9 and TRBJ2-3; 9 bases agree with TRBD2. V lost 2 bases and J lost 4; bases outside the gene matches: 8. The germline gives CDR1 SGDLS, CDR2 YYNGEE. The length of the CDR3 is 16 residues. CDR3 loop: CASSVGAGGTADTQYF. Here the CDR3 DNA reads TGTGCCAGCAGCGTTGGAGCGGGGGGCACGGCAGATACGCAGTATTTT.

This clonotype was seen only a few times. The CDR3: CASSNGAMNTEAFF. As DNA, the CDR3 is TGTGCCAGCAGTAACGGGGCCATGAACACTGAAGCTTTCTTT. The J gene is TRBJ1-1, the V gene TRBV6-5, with D possibly matching TRBD1 (5 bases). Germline-derived CDR1 and CDR2 are MNHEY and SVGAGI. The CDR3 covers 14 residues. V lost 5 bases to trimming and J lost 0 bases, with 10 bases between them.

The chain employs TRBV5-1 and TRBJ2-1; possible D gene TRBD1, 5 bases. This CDR3 is 16 amino acids long. Trimming removed 0 bases at V and 1 base at J, with 11 bases between. Germline V lookup: CDR1 SGHRS, CDR2 YFSETQ. The CDR3 is CASSLEARESYNEQFF. In DNA, the CDR3 is TGCGCCAGCAGCTTGGAAGCCAGGGAATCCTACAATGAGCAGTTCTTC.

V usage is TRBV14 and J usage is TRBJ1-6; D is possibly TRBD1 (6 bases). This CDR3 is 16 amino acids long. V was shortened by 1 base and J by 3 bases, with 10 bases between the two germline ends. The germline V gene encodes CDR1 SGHDN and CDR2 FVKESK. The CDR3 here is CASSQGTAFYNSPLHF. The CDR3 nucleotides are TGTGCCAGCAGCCAAGGGACAGCCTTCTATAATTCACCCCTCCACTTT.

The sample holds a few counts of this clonotype. The junction does not match germline at one end; this may be a read error. The V and J genes are TRBV12-3 or TRBV12-4 and TRBJ2-2, with D possibly being TRBD2 (5 bases). This CDR3 contains 15 residues. CDR3 DNA: TGCGCCAGCAGCTTAAGAGGGCTGGGCACCGGGGAGCTGTTTTTT. Its translation: CASSLRGLGTGELFF.

The gene calls are TRBV20-1 and TRBJ2-5; 7 nucleotides align to TRBD2. Germline loops: CDR1 DFQATT, CDR2 SNEGSKA (reference sequence). This CDR3 contains 15 residues. Trimming removed 3 bases from V and 3 bases from J; junction bases left unmatched: 10. Here the CDR3 reads CSASKEGSGEETQYF. The CDR3 DNA is TGCAGTGCTAGCAAGGAAGGGAGCGGGGAAGAGACCCAGTACTTC.

This sequence joins TRBV29-1 and TRBJ2-1; 16 nucleotides match TRBD2. The germline CDR1 and CDR2 sequences are SQVTM and ANQGSEA. The CDR3 sequence is 18 residues long. Trimming at V came to 0 bases and at J to 0 bases, leaving 2 bases not matched to a gene. The CDR3 DNA sequence: TGCAGCGTTGAAGAGGGACTAGCGGGGGGGAGCTCCTACAATGAGCAGTTCTTC. Residues: CSVEEGLAGGSSYNEQFF.

This rearrangement joins TRBV4-3 to TRBJ2-2; 7 nucleotides match TRBD2. CDR1 and CDR2 (germline): LGHNA, YSLEER. Trimming took 3 bases from V and 7 from J; bases not matched to a gene: 2. The CDR3 consists of 13 residues. The CDR3 protein is CASSHVAGGELFF. The CDR3 DNA follows: TGCGCCAGCAGCCACGTAGCGGGCGGGGAGCTGTTTTTT.

This chain uses TRBV15 with TRBJ2-3; D gene unclear. Trimming stripped 0 bases from V and 2 bases from J, with 6 bases between. The germline gives CDR1 LNHNV, CDR2 YYDKDF (reference sequence). This CDR3 is built from 14 residues. DNA of the CDR3: TGTGCCACCAGCAGAGATCCCCTCACAGATACGCAGTATTTT. Translation gives CATSRDPLTDTQYF.